A selection of T cell receptor beta chains follows, all from one sample in a study of shared clonotypes between healthy human individuals. Clones were read by immunoSEQ multiplex PCR, and TCRdb kept only the in-frame ones, dropping some. The repertoire holds about 1.5 million clones, with about 98% as singletons. Sequenced sample: naive CD4+ T cells sorted from blood. The receptors originated from a man aged 25 to 45 in good health. Each CDR3 is given with its conserved first and last residue. A D gene is named only where the DNA matches it firmly. The size field is filled for only some rows; it gives once, few, many or a size class.

v_call: TRBV9; d_call: .; j_call: TRBJ2-7; clone_size: .; cdr3_nt: TGTGCCAGCAGCGTAGAGCCCGCCGGCTACGAGCAGTACTTC; cdr3_aa: CASSVEPAGYEQYF
v_call: TRBV11-2; d_call: .; j_call: TRBJ2-1; clone_size: once; cdr3_nt: TGTGCCAGCAGCGACAGGCGCAGCTCCTACAATGAGCAGTTCTTC; cdr3_aa: CASSDRRSSYNEQFF
v_call: TRBV27; d_call: .; j_call: TRBJ2-7; clone_size: .; cdr3_nt: TGTGCCAGCAGTATTCGCCCGGAGAAGTACTACGAGCAGTACTTC; cdr3_aa: CASSIRPEKYYEQYF
v_call: TRBV14; d_call: .; j_call: TRBJ1-3; clone_size: once; cdr3_nt: TGTGCCAGCAGTATCAACTCTGGAAACACCATATATTTT; cdr3_aa: CASSINSGNTIYF
v_call: TRBV5-1; d_call: .; j_call: TRBJ2-3; clone_size: .; cdr3_nt: TGCGCCAGCAGCGCGGGTCGGATTTTCACAGATACGCAGTATTTT; cdr3_aa: CASSAGRIFTDTQYF
v_call: TRBV4-1; d_call: TRBD2; j_call: TRBJ2-7; clone_size: .; cdr3_nt: TGCGCCAGCAGCCAAGATCATCAGCGGGATGGGTACGAGCAGTACTTC; cdr3_aa: CASSQDHQRDGYEQYF
v_call: TRBV5-4; d_call: TRBD2; j_call: TRBJ2-1; clone_size: .; cdr3_nt: TGTGCCAGCAGTTATAGCGGGAGAGGGTCCTACAATGAGCAGTTCTTC; cdr3_aa: CASSYSGRGSYNEQFF
v_call: TRBV5-1; d_call: .; j_call: TRBJ2-2; clone_size: .; cdr3_nt: TGCGCCAGCAGCTTGTTGACGGAGAACACCGGGGAGCTGTTTTTT; cdr3_aa: CASSLLTENTGELFF
v_call: TRBV2; d_call: .; j_call: TRBJ2-3; clone_size: .; cdr3_nt: TGTGCCAGCAGTGTACCACGGGCAGATACGCAGTATTTT; cdr3_aa: CASSVPRADTQYF
v_call: TRBV7-9; d_call: TRBD1; j_call: TRBJ1-5; clone_size: few; cdr3_nt: TGTGCCAGCAGCTTAAAGGGGGCGCGCAATCAGCCCCAGCATTTT; cdr3_aa: CASSLKGARNQPQHF
v_call: TRBV5-4; d_call: TRBD1; j_call: TRBJ1-2; clone_size: .; cdr3_nt: TGTGCCAGCAGCGTCAAGACAGGGGAGGTTCTCGGCTACACCTTC; cdr3_aa: CASSVKTGEVLGYTF
v_call: TRBV18; d_call: .; j_call: TRBJ2-5; clone_size: .; cdr3_nt: TGTGCCAGCTCCCCCAGGGTGCGGCAAGAGACCCAGTACTTC; cdr3_aa: CASSPRVRQETQYF
v_call: TRBV2; d_call: .; j_call: TRBJ1-1; clone_size: .; cdr3_nt: TGTGCCAGCAGAGGTCTCAGGGTTTCCGGGTCCACTGAAGCTTTCTTT; cdr3_aa: CASRGLRVSGSTEAFF
v_call: TRBV23-1; d_call: .; j_call: TRBJ2-5; clone_size: .; cdr3_nt: TGCGCCAGCAGTCCGCGACAGACCCAAGAGACCCAGTACTTC; cdr3_aa: CASSPRQTQETQYF
v_call: TRBV5-1; d_call: .; j_call: TRBJ2-5; clone_size: .; cdr3_nt: TGCGCCAGCATGCAGTCGGGCTATGGAGAGACCCAGTACTTC; cdr3_aa: CASMQSGYGETQYF
v_call: TRBV5-4; d_call: .; j_call: TRBJ2-2; clone_size: once; cdr3_nt: TGTGCCAGCAGCCCGGGACCAGCGAACACCGGGGAGCTGTTTTTT; cdr3_aa: CASSPGPANTGELFF
v_call: TRBV7-9; d_call: TRBD1; j_call: TRBJ1-4; clone_size: .; cdr3_nt: TGTGCCAGCAGCCAAGGGACAGGGGACGAAAAACTGTTTTTT; cdr3_aa: CASSQGTGDEKLFF
v_call: TRBV5-4; d_call: TRBD1; j_call: TRBJ2-2; clone_size: .; cdr3_nt: TGTGCCAGCAGCCGGGACAGCGAGGGGGCCGGGGAGCTGTTTTTT; cdr3_aa: CASSRDSEGAGELFF
v_call: TRBV9; d_call: .; j_call: TRBJ1-1; clone_size: once; cdr3_nt: TGTGCCAGCAGCGTATTCCGGGACGGCGTCTTGGGGACTGAAGCTTTCTTT; cdr3_aa: CASSVFRDGVLGTEAFF
v_call: TRBV29-1; d_call: .; j_call: TRBJ1-1; clone_size: .; cdr3_nt: TGCAGCGTTGAAGGGACCTTCGTTGACACTGAAGCTTTCTTT; cdr3_aa: CSVEGTFVDTEAFF
v_call: TRBV11-2; d_call: .; j_call: TRBJ2-1; clone_size: .; cdr3_nt: TGTGCCAGCGAAGTACGGACCTACTCCAATGAGCAGTTCTTC; cdr3_aa: CASEVRTYSNEQFF
v_call: TRBV2; d_call: .; j_call: TRBJ2-1; clone_size: .; cdr3_nt: TGTGCCAGCAGCAAAGGCTACAATGAGCAGTTCTTC; cdr3_aa: CASSKGYNEQFF
v_call: TRBV11-3; d_call: .; j_call: TRBJ2-3; clone_size: once; cdr3_nt: TGTGCCAGCAGCTTGAGCCCCTTGGAAGATACGCAGTATTTT; cdr3_aa: CASSLSPLEDTQYF
v_call: TRBV30; d_call: .; j_call: TRBJ2-7; clone_size: .; cdr3_nt: TGTGCCTGGTCAGGGACGGGCGAGCAGTACTTC; cdr3_aa: CAWSGTGEQYF
v_call: TRBV29-1; d_call: .; j_call: TRBJ2-5; clone_size: .; cdr3_nt: TGCAGCGTTGGCTCCACAGTACAACAAGAGACCCAGTACTTC; cdr3_aa: CSVGSTVQQETQYF
v_call: TRBV9; d_call: .; j_call: TRBJ2-3; clone_size: .; cdr3_nt: TGTGCCAGCAGCCCCCGGGACTCGTATTCTAGCACAGATACGCAGTATTTT; cdr3_aa: CASSPRDSYSSTDTQYF
v_call: TRBV5-1; d_call: .; j_call: TRBJ2-3; clone_size: .; cdr3_nt: TGCGCCAGCAGCCGGGCTAGATCCACAGATACGCAGTATTTT; cdr3_aa: CASSRARSTDTQYF
v_call: TRBV28; d_call: TRBD1; j_call: TRBJ2-7; clone_size: .; cdr3_nt: TGTGCCAGCAGTCTCGAGGACAGGGGGCACGAGCAGTACTTC; cdr3_aa: CASSLEDRGHEQYF
v_call: TRBV9; d_call: .; j_call: TRBJ1-5; clone_size: .; cdr3_nt: TGTGCCAGCAGCGTCTTCGGGGCTCAGCCCCAGCATTTT; cdr3_aa: CASSVFGAQPQHF
v_call: TRBV7-9; d_call: TRBD2; j_call: TRBJ2-2; clone_size: .; cdr3_nt: TGTGCCAGCAGCTTAGGTGCTAGCGGGAGTCCCTTAAACACCGGGGAGCTGTTTTTT; cdr3_aa: CASSLGASGSPLNTGELFF
v_call: TRBV6-8; d_call: TRBD2; j_call: TRBJ2-7; clone_size: .; cdr3_nt: TGTGCCAGCAGTCGTACTAGCGGGAGGACAAAATGGGTTCACGAGCAGTACTTC; cdr3_aa: CASSRTSGRTKWVHEQYF
v_call: TRBV11-2; d_call: TRBD2; j_call: TRBJ2-1; clone_size: .; cdr3_nt: TGTGCCAGCCTCCGGGGAGGCGGGAGGCCCTATGAGCAGTTCTTC; cdr3_aa: CASLRGGGRPYEQFF
v_call: TRBV27; d_call: TRBD1; j_call: TRBJ2-3; clone_size: .; cdr3_nt: TGTGCCAGCCCTCCATTAGGCAGGGGGTTGGCAGATACGCAGTATTTT; cdr3_aa: CASPPLGRGLADTQYF
v_call: TRBV5-1; d_call: TRBD1; j_call: TRBJ2-3; clone_size: .; cdr3_nt: TGCGCCAGCAGCTTGAGGGACAGGGCCGCCACAGATACGCAGTATTTT; cdr3_aa: CASSLRDRAATDTQYF
v_call: TRBV18; d_call: TRBD2; j_call: TRBJ2-3; clone_size: .; cdr3_nt: TGTGCCAGCTCGAGGACTAGCGGAAGCACAGATACGCAGTATTTT; cdr3_aa: CASSRTSGSTDTQYF